Listed below are T cell receptor beta chains from one sample, sequenced in a study of T and B cells in COVID-19 patients. Using its own MiXCR run on the multiplex PCR reads, TCRdb lists one record per CDR3 protein. The data show 20,000 to 30,000 distinct CDR3 sequences, about 33% seen once. The sequencing input was blood. The receptors shown here come from a human donor who had recovered from COVID-19. CDR3s include the opening cysteine and the closing phenylalanine or tryptophan. A D gene is named only where the DNA matches it firmly. Size is omitted from some rows. Given values are once, few, many or a class for expanded clones.

TRBJ1-1,TRBV7-9,.,.,TGTGCCAGCAGCTTACCTTATCAGGGCACTGAAGCTTTCTTT,CASSLPYQGTEAFF
TRBJ2-1,TRBV7-9,.,.,TGTGCCAGCAGCTTATTTGGGGGAGTCAATGAGCAGTTCTTC,CASSLFGGVNEQFF
TRBJ2-4,TRBV12-3/TRBV12-4,.,.,TGCGCCAGCAGCCAAGTTTTGACTGGGGACATTCAGTACTTC,CASSQVLTGDIQYF
TRBJ1-2,TRBV19,.,.,TGTGCCAGTAGTATAGGGGGTTCGATCCAGGAAGGCGGCTACACCTTC,CASSIGGSIQEGGYTF
TRBJ2-1,TRBV27,.,TRBD2,TGTGCCAGCAGTTTACTAGCGGGGGGGCAGGGGAATGAGCAGTTCTTC,CASSLLAGGQGNEQFF
TRBJ2-3,TRBV5-1,few,TRBD2,TGCGCCAGCAGCTTGAGCAGCGGGGGGAGCACAGATACGCAGTATTTT,CASSLSSGGSTDTQYF
TRBJ1-2,TRBV6-5,.,.,TGTGCCAGCAGTTACGATTCTGGAACTAACGGCTACACCTTC,CASSYDSGTNGYTF
TRBJ2-2,TRBV19,medium-sized,.,TGTGCCACCAACCAGCGGGCCGGGGAGCTGTTTTTT,CATNQRAGELFF
TRBJ2-1,TRBV7-2,few,.,TGTGCCAGCAGCGACAGGTATGAGCAGTTCTTC,CASSDRYEQFF
TRBJ1-5,TRBV6-5,few,.,TGTGCCAGCAGGCTAGACAGGAATCAGCCCCAGCATTTT,CASRLDRNQPQHF
TRBJ2-3,TRBV7-9,.,.,TGTGCCAGCAGCTCAACCGGGACCCCCACAGATACGCAGTATTTT,CASSSTGTPTDTQYF
TRBJ2-2,TRBV12-3/TRBV12-4,.,.,TGTGCCAGCAGTCACCCTCGGGGGCAAGGGAACACCGGGGAGCTGTTTTTT,CASSHPRGQGNTGELFF
TRBJ1-2,TRBV7-2,.,.,TGTGCCAGCAGCTTATGGACGGACTATGGCTACACCTTC,CASSLWTDYGYTF
TRBJ2-1,TRBV7-9,.,TRBD1,TGTGCCAGCAGCTTCACAGGGGTGGGGTACAATGAGCAGTTCTTC,CASSFTGVGYNEQFF
TRBJ2-2,TRBV19,medium-sized,.,TGTGCCAGTAGCAGAACAACTACCGGGGAGCTGTTTTTT,CASSRTTTGELFF
TRBJ1-2,TRBV27,.,.,TGTGCCAGCAGTTTAGGACGGGGGGGTAACTATGGCTACACCTTC,CASSLGRGGNYGYTF
TRBJ2-2,TRBV5-5,many,.,TGTGCCAGCAGTGCGGGATCTACAAACACCGGGGAGCTGTTTTTT,CASSAGSTNTGELFF
TRBJ1-5,TRBV24-1,.,.,TGTGCCACCAGTGATTCGGGACACGCTAGCAATCAGCCCCAGCATTTT,CATSDSGHASNQPQHF
TRBJ2-1,TRBV20-1,.,TRBD2,TGCAGTGCACACGTGCTAGCGGGAGGCCCGGCGTACAATGAGCAGTTCTTC,CSAHVLAGGPAYNEQFF
TRBJ2-7,TRBV19,many,TRBD1,TGTGCCAGCGACACCGGGACAGGGTTGGTTCACGAGCAGTACTTC,CASDTGTGLVHEQYF
TRBJ2-2,TRBV29-1,medium-sized,.,TGCAGCGGACGGAACACCGGGGAGCTGTTTTTT,CSGRNTGELFF
TRBJ1-4,TRBV4-2,.,TRBD1,TGTGCCAGCAGAGACAGGGGTTTCGGTGAAAAACTGTTTTTT,CASRDRGFGEKLFF